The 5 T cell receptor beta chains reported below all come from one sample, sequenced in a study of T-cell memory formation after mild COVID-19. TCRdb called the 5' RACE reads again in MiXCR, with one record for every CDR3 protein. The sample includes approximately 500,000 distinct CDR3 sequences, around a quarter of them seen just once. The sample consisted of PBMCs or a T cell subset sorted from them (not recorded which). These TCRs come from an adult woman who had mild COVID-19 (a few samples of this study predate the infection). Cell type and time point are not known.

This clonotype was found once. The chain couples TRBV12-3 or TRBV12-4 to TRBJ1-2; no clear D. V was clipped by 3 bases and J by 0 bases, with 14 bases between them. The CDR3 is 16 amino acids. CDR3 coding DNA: TGTGCCAGCAGTTTGGACCCGATCCCGACTAACTATGGCTACACCTTC. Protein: CASSLDPIPTNYGYTF.

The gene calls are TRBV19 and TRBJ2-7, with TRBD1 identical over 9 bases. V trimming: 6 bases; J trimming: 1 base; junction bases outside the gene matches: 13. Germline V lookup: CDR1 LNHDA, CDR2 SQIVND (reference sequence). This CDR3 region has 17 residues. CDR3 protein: CASSLLGPGQGSYEQYF. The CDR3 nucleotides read TGTGCCAGTAGCCTCTTGGGTCCGGGACAGGGATCCTACGAGCAGTACTTC. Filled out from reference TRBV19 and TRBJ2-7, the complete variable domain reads DGGITQSPKYLFRKEGQNVTLSCEQNLNHDAMYWYRQDPGQGLRLIYYSQIVNDFQKGDIAEGYSVSREKKESFPLTVTSAQKNPTAFYLCASSLLGPGQGSYEQYFGPGTRLTVT.

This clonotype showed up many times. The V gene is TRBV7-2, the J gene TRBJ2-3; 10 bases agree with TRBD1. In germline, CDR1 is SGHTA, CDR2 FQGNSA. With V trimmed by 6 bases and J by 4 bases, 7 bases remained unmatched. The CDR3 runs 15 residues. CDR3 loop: CASRPGQGFSDTQYF. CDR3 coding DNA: TGTGCCAGCAGGCCGGGACAGGGGTTTTCAGATACGCAGTATTTT. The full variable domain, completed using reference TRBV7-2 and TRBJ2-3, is GAGVSQSPSNKVTEKGKDVELRCDPISGHTALYWYRQSLGQGLEFLIYFQGNSAPDKSGLPSDRFSAERTGGSVSTLTIQRTQQEDSAVYLCASRPGQGFSDTQYFGPGTRLTVL.

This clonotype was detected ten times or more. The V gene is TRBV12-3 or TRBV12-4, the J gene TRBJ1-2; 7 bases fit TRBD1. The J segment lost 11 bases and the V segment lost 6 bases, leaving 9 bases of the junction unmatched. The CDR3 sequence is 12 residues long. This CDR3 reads CASRATGIRYTF. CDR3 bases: TGTGCCAGCAGGGCGACAGGGATAAGGTACACCTTC.

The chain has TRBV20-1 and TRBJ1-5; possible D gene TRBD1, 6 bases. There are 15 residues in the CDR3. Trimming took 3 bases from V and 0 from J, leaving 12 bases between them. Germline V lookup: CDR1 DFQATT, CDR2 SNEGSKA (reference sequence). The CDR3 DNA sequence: TGCAGTGCTAGCGGCGGCAGGGGTAGCAATCAGCCCCAGCATTTT. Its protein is CSASGGRGSNQPQHF.